The clone carrying this TCR beta chain has more than one count but fewer than ten. Its antigen is unidentified. The CDR3 runs 15 residues. Per germline, CDR1 SGDLS and CDR2 YYNGEE. With 1 base clipped from V and 2 bases from J, the junction kept 5 bases outside the gene matches. All of the isolated RNA was reverse transcribed, so expressed TCRB transcripts were sequenced. About 3.4 million reads on average were seen across naive, central memory and regulatory T cell samples. The protocol was immunoSEQ multiplex PCR, while the TCRdb copy is restricted to in-frame clones and leaves out a portion. The sample shows more than 250,000 clones, 20% to 25% of them seen only once. This sample was included in a study of beta chain features in type 1 diabetes. Study background: Healthy donors and patients showed comparable age, gender and cell yields. There were about 110,000,000 sorted cells examined across all samples.

Regarding the study as a whole: Shorter TCRB CDR3s, moderately but significantly so, marked every one of the four CD4+ subsets in Type 1 diabetes patients. There was no resolution here of whether HLA type influences TCRB rearrangement.

V gene TRBV9 combines with J gene TRBJ2-5; 7 bases are a match to TRBD2. This TCR was recovered from a woman in her twenties or thirties with type 1 diabetes. Sequenced input: naive CD4+ T cells from blood. In DNA, the CDR3 is TGTGCCAGCAGCGTACTAGCGGAGCCACAAGAGACCCAGTACTTC. Translating it yields CASSVLAEPQETQYF.